A single sample gave rise to the 14 T cell receptor beta chains below, sequenced in a study of patients and donors after allogeneic stem cell transplantation. One entry per CDR3 protein, called by TCRdb with MiXCR from the RT-PCR reads. The data hold 400,000 to 450,000 distinct CDR3 sequences, with approximately 16% observed a single time. Sequencing was performed on blood, either unsorted or a sorted T cell fraction (not recorded which). These receptors all stem from a human donor who was either an allogeneic HSCT recipient or a stem cell or donor lymphocyte infusion donor (not recorded which). It is not recorded whose cells these are; they may come from a transplant donor.

This clonotype was seen repeatedly, ten times or more. This chain uses TRBV5-4 with TRBJ2-3; 11 bases are shared with TRBD1. CDR3 length: 16 residues. The V gene end was trimmed by 2 bases and the J gene end by 3 bases; junction bases not matched to a gene: 5. Per the germline V gene, CDR1 is SGHNT and CDR2 is YYREEE (reference sequence). CDR3: CASSFRTGGITDTQYF. The CDR3 DNA reads as TGTGCCAGCAGCTTTCGGACAGGGGGCATTACAGATACGCAGTATTTT.

This clonotype was counted a few times. In DNA form, the CDR3 reads TGTGCCAGCAGCTCCCCGGGCGCTAGCGGGAGACCTGAGCAGTTCTTC. It encodes CASSSPGASGRPEQFF. This chain joins TRBV9 and TRBJ2-1; 10 bases are shared with TRBD2. The length of the CDR3 is 16 residues. CDR1 is SGDLS, CDR2 YYNGEE, per germline. J lost 9 bases, V lost 4 bases, and 13 bases had no gene match.

The chain recombines TRBV28 with TRBJ1-5; no definite D call. Germline V CDR1 and CDR2: MDHEN, SYDVKM. The CDR3 length is 13 residues. The V and J ends lost 4 bases and 7 bases respectively, with 11 bases between them. The CDR3 nucleotides read TGTGCCAGCAGTTCAGCAGGCGACCAGCCCCAGCATTTT. Translation gives CASSSAGDQPQHF.

The chain uses TRBV7-9 and TRBJ1-1; D remains ambiguous. Germline CDR1 reads SEHNR; CDR2 reads FQNEAQ (reference sequence). The CDR3 totals 14 residues. V lost 6 bases and J lost 0, with 11 bases in between. This CDR3 reads CASRGRELNTEAFF. The CDR3 region has the DNA TGTGCCAGCAGGGGTAGGGAGTTGAACACTGAAGCTTTCTTT.

This chain joins TRBV27 and TRBJ2-3; D uncertain. This CDR3 spans 14 amino acids. Germline CDR1 MNHEY, CDR2 SMNVEV (reference sequence). Trimming shortened V by 0 bases and J by 5 bases, and 9 bases separated the two germline ends. The CDR3 here is CASSLSQFGDTQYF. In DNA form, the CDR3 reads TGTGCCAGCAGTTTATCGCAATTTGGAGATACGCAGTATTTT.

The chain employs TRBV2 and TRBJ2-3; D unresolved. The CDR3 covers 12 residues. V lost 3 bases to trimming and J lost 4 bases, with 5 bases between them. From germline, CDR1 is SNHLY and CDR2 FYNNEI. DNA of the CDR3: TGTGCCAGCAGTGAGAACGCAGATACGCAGTATTTT. It encodes CASSENADTQYF.

V gene TRBV12-3 or TRBV12-4 combines with J gene TRBJ1-5; 8 bases fit TRBD1. V shed 6 bases and J 6 bases; nucleotides not matched to a gene: 4. CDR3 length equals 13 residues. CDR3 amino acids: CASRTGAGQPQHF. CDR3 DNA sequence: TGTGCCAGCAGGACAGGGGCAGGTCAGCCCCAGCATTTT.

The chain combines TRBV2 with TRBJ2-5; a possible D gene is TRBD2 (6 bases). Germline V gene lookup returns CDR1 SNHLY and CDR2 FYNNEI. The CDR3 is made up of 15 amino acids. V was clipped by 1 base and J by 2 bases, with 11 bases between them. In nucleotides, the CDR3 is TGTGCCAGCAGTGAAGTGGGGGGTCCTCAAGAGACCCAGTACTTC. It encodes CASSEVGGPQETQYF.

This chain's CDR3 is CASGKPPKAGGNTEAFF. The CDR3 DNA follows: TGTGCCAGCGGAAAACCTCCTAAGGCAGGGGGGAACACTGAAGCTTTCTTT. The rearrangement joins TRBV4-2 to TRBJ1-1; TRBD1 matches at 7 bases. Looked up from germline, CDR1 is LGHNA and CDR2 is YNFKEQ. This CDR3 is 17 amino acids long. With 8 bases clipped from V and 1 base from J, the junction kept 16 bases outside the gene matches.

CDR3 nucleotides: TGCGCCAGCAGCTCGGAACTCTACAGGGGAACTGGGGCCAACGTCCTGACTTTC. This encodes CASSSELYRGTGANVLTF. The chain links TRBV5-1 to TRBJ2-6, with TRBD1 identical over 7 bases. The CDR3 runs to 18 residues. Trimming at V came to 3 bases and at J to 2 bases, leaving 11 bases not matched to a gene. Germline assignment: CDR1 SGHRS and CDR2 YFSETQ.

Only a few counts were recorded for this clonotype. The V call is TRBV7-8, the J call TRBJ1-1, with D perhaps matching TRBD1 (6 bases). CDR1 and CDR2 from the germline V gene are SGHVS and FQNEAQ. There are 15 residues in the CDR3. V was trimmed by 6 bases and J by 4 bases, leaving 18 bases between them. In nucleotides, the CDR3 is TGTGCCAGCAGTAAACAGGGCGGGGTAGGCACTGAAGCTTTCTTT. Translating gives CASSKQGGVGTEAFF.

In this sample, this clonotype turned up a few times. The rearrangement joins TRBV4-1 to TRBJ2-3, with D possibly matching TRBD2 (5 bases). Germline V gives CDR1 MGHRA, CDR2 YSYEKL. V dropped 0 bases and J dropped 1 base, with 11 bases sitting between them. The CDR3 length is 16 residues. The CDR3 spells CASSQEAAARTDTQYF. The DNA for the CDR3 is TGCGCCAGCAGCCAAGAAGCGGCAGCCCGCACAGATACGCAGTATTTT.

This clonotype was seen a handful of times. The chain links TRBV4-2 to TRBJ1-1; D ambiguous. Looked up from germline, CDR1 is LGHNA and CDR2 is YNFKEQ. This CDR3 spans 12 amino acids. V dropped 1 base and J dropped 4 bases, with 4 bases sitting between them. The CDR3 nucleotides read TGTGCCAGCAGCCAAGGCAGCACTGAAGCTTTCTTT. Its protein is CASSQGSTEAFF.

This clonotype was counted a few times. The rearrangement joins TRBV24-1 to TRBJ2-4; maybe TRBD1 (6 bases). With 3 bases removed from V and 8 bases from J, the gap between germline ends came to 13 bases. The CDR3 contains 14 residues. CDR1 and CDR2 from the germline V gene are KGHDR and SFDVKD. This CDR3 is CATSDPTEGDIQYF. In DNA form, the CDR3 reads TGTGCCACCAGTGATCCAACTGAGGGGGACATTCAGTACTTC.